In this sample, the clone carrying this T cell receptor (beta chain) turned up once. What it recognizes is unknown. This entry belongs to a study of radiation and T cells in renal cell carcinoma. Study observations and caveats: Irradiated tumors had higher TCR clonality than control tumors. In blood, top tumor clones expanded by 2 weeks, shrinking by 4.

Stated treatment: 15 Gy SBRT to primary tumor, nephrectomy 4 weeks later. Sequenced by immunoSEQ multiplex PCR; TCRdb stores in-frame clones only, minus some. The table includes more than 15,000 clones, 50% detected once. V was cut by 5 bases and J by 0 bases, with 15 bases left in between. This CDR3 comprises 15 residues. Per germline, CDR1 SGDLS and CDR2 YYNGEE. Specimen: tumor tissue, collected from a patient whose treatment included radiotherapy and nephrectomy. The source is a woman aged 55-70 years with renal cell carcinoma. This chain uses TRBV9 with TRBJ2-7, with D perhaps TRBD1 (5 bases). In nucleotides, the CDR3 is TGTGCCAGCAGTTTTCATCTAGACAGCTCCTACGAGCAGTACTTC. This encodes CASSFHLDSSYEQYF.